This T cell receptor (beta chain) emerged from a study of T cell responses to AZD1222 COVID-19 vaccine (dated by TCRdb to the early 2020s). For context, the study as a whole: TCR sequencing was performed for 233 trial participants, of whom about 200 were given two doses of AZD1222 and 26 were given two doses of MenACWY control vaccine. Trial participants were enrolled into age subgroups of 18-55, 56-69 and 70-plus years, which contained approximately 150, 30 and 60 TCR-sequenced participants, respectively.

In its sample, this clone was seen a few times. Its antigen remains unidentified. No much larger clone is present one base from it, and per-base qualities are unavailable. Sample time point, as interpreted from the label and publication: about 28 days (+/-7) after the second vaccine dose. AZD1222 recipients whose second dose came at about 4 weeks and those whose second dose came at about 12 weeks were combined into one group, since spike-specific TCR depth and breadth did not differ between the two schedules. Vaccinee samples were obtained from the UK trials COV001 and COV002, which included a single-blind randomized controlled phase 2/3 trial of AZD1222 (ChAdOx1 nCoV-19) in healthy adults. For TCRbeta chain sequencing, PBMC samples were collected from trial participants at day 0 and at day 28 after the second dose. The CDR3 starts with the cysteine, ends with the phenylalanine, and has 15 residues. Just CDR3 DNA is preserved here, 45 bases in frame from base 1. V is trimmed back by 5 bases and J by 6 bases, and the junction contains 10 bases that no gene match accounts for. As encoded in the germline V gene, CDR1 is SGHTA while CDR2 is FQGTGA.

Broader findings and caveats from the paper: Participants were mostly white British, with more females than males. The authors suggested clonal diversity may have been underestimated. After two AZD1222 doses, both the breadth and the depth of spike-specific TCRs were significantly higher than at day 0 and than in MenACWY recipients. Conclusions about previously exposed vaccinees were limited because only a handful of AZD1222 recipients were SARS-CoV-2 seropositive at baseline. The 56-69-year group was small, and its depth increase did not reach significance, likely because of low power. Nearly half of unique spike-specific TCRs reportedly recognized epitopes outside regions mutated in the B.1.351 and B.1.1.7 variants. The whole spike protein was spanned by vaccine-associated CD4 TCRs, and dominant responses were seen in regions 160-218 and 743-854. Because no day 14 peak-response samples were available, the repertoires could be characterized only after the peak T cell response.

The CDR3 regions of human TCRbeta chains were analyzed by immunosequencing. As for the original processing: Repertoire TCRs were matched against a reference library of SARS-CoV-2-specific TCRs generated with the MIRA antigen-specificity platform. Breadth was defined as the fraction of unique TCRs that were SARS-CoV-2-associated. Depth was defined as the fraction of total T cells that were SARS-CoV-2-associated. Using the MIRA data, each spike-specific TCR was mapped to the spike region that the TCR reacts to and placed in a CD4 or CD8 class. Log10-transformed breadth and depth values were compared by one-way ANOVA with Sidak's multiple comparisons tests. Entries here come from immuneACCESS through TCRdb and include only in-frame sequences with V and J called. Some clones fail to appear in such tables; in the studies checked, an unresolved V gene covers under half of the shortfall, and the cause of the remainder is unknown. The V and J calls and clone size were taken over from that table, and D and trimming were inferred from the DNA. Across this sample there are about 93,000 clones, with more than 80% seen only once. Of the sample, about 2.4% falls within the top ten clones.

The sequence came from an adult who received the AZD1222 COVID-19 vaccine. Recombination joined TRBV7-3 with TRBJ2-1; 7 of the junction bases match TRBD2. The sequences come from peripheral blood, collected 28 days after the second AZD1222 dose. At the DNA level, the sequence is TGTGCCAGCAGCCCCCCTGGGGGGGAAGGCAATGAGCAGTTCTTC. Its protein product is CASSPPGGEGNEQFF.